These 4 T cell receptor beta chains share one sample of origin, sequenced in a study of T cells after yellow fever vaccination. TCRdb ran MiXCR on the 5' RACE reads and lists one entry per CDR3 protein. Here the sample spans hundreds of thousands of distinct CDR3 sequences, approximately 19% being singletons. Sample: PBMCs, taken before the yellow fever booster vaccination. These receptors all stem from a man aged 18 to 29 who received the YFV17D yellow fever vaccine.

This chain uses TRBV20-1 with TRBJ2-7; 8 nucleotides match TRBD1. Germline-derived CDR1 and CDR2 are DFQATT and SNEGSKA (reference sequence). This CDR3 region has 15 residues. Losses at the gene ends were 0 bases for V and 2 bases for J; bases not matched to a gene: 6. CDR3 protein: CSAREDRVGAYEQYF. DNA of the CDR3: TGCAGTGCTAGAGAGGACAGGGTCGGCGCCTACGAGCAGTACTTC.

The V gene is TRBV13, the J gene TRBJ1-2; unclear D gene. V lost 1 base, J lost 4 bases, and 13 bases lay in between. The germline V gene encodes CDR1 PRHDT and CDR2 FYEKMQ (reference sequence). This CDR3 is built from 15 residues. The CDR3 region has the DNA TGTGCCAGCAGCTTAGTTGGGAATTATGGCTATGGCTACACCTTC. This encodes CASSLVGNYGYGYTF.

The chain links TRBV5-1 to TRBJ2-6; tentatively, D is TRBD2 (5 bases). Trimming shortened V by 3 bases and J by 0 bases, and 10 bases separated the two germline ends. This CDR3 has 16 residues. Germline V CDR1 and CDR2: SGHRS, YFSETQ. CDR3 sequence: CASSSYEGSGANVLTF. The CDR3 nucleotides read TGCGCCAGCAGCTCGTACGAGGGCTCTGGGGCCAACGTCCTGACTTTC.

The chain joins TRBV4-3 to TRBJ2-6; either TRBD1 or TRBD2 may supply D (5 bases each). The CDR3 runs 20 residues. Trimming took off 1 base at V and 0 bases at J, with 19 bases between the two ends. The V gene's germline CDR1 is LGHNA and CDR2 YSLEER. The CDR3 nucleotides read TGCGCCAGCAGCCAAGGGGGCCGGGGTTTATTTTTCTCTGGGGCCAACGTCCTGACTTTC. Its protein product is CASSQGGRGLFFSGANVLTF.